What follows are 8 T cell receptor beta chains derived from one specimen sequenced in a study of cytomegalovirus exposure and HLA in healthy donors. Sequencing used immunoSEQ multiplex PCR; TCRdb keeps in-frame clones, though not all of them. The sample lists some 90,000 clones; roughly 87% were seen once. Sequenced material: PBMCs. These receptor sequences come from a man younger than 30 in good health and CMV-seropositive.

The chain carries TRBV11-2 and TRBJ2-7, with D possibly TRBD1 on 6 matching bases. The CDR3 has 15 residues. The germline V gene encodes CDR1 SGHAT and CDR2 FQNNGV. V dropped 5 bases and J dropped 5 bases, with 19 bases sitting between them. CDR3 residues: CASSSQGQGMNEQYF. CDR3 in DNA: TGTGCCAGCAGCAGCCAGGGGCAGGGGATGAACGAGCAGTACTTC. The full variable domain, completed using reference TRBV11-2 and TRBJ2-7, is EAGVAQSPRYKIIEKRQSVAFWCNPISGHATLYWYQQILGQGPKLLIQFQNNGVVDDSQLPKDRFSAERLKGVDSTLKIQPAKLEDSAVYLCASSSQGQGMNEQYFGPGTRLTVT.

The chain carries TRBV25-1 and TRBJ1-4, with 10 bases that match TRBD1. V dropped 3 bases and J dropped 7; count of bases not matched to a gene: 2. Germline V gene lookup returns CDR1 MGHDK and CDR2 SYGVNS. The CDR3 is made up of 14 amino acids. The CDR3: CASSDGTGVEKLFF. The CDR3, as DNA: TGTGCCAGCAGTGACGGGACAGGGGTTGAAAAACTGTTTTTT.

The chain uses TRBV5-6 and TRBJ2-2; no definite D call. Germline V gene data show CDR1 as SGHDT and CDR2 as YYEEEE. Trimming took off 4 bases at V and 4 bases at J, with 14 bases between the two ends. The CDR3 is made up of 15 amino acids. The CDR3 DNA follows: TGTGCCAGCAGCCGAGTGACCCAGGTCACCGGGGAGCTGTTTTTT. Translation: CASSRVTQVTGELFF.

The V call is TRBV11-2, the J call TRBJ2-1; D is possibly TRBD2 (5 bases). This CDR3 is built from 15 residues. From germline, CDR1 is SGHAT and CDR2 FQNNGV. V was cut by 4 bases and J by 6 bases, with 16 bases left in between. The CDR3 reads CASSSPLGRANEQFF. CDR3 bases: TGTGCCAGCAGCTCGCCGCTTGGGCGGGCCAATGAGCAGTTCTTC.

The V gene is TRBV9, the J gene TRBJ2-3; 9 bases map to TRBD2. The CDR3 has 17 amino acids. The ends lost 5 bases at V and 6 bases at J; junction bases unmatched: 16. The V gene's germline CDR1 is SGDLS and CDR2 YYNGEE. The CDR3 here is CASRPGNSGGARDTQYF. The CDR3 DNA sequence: TGTGCCAGCAGACCGGGGAATAGCGGGGGAGCCCGGGATACGCAGTATTTT.

V gene TRBV7-2 combines with J gene TRBJ2-1; a weak D match, TRBD1 (6 bases). The V end was cut by 5 bases, the J end by 9 bases, with 14 bases between. The CDR3 spans 13 residues. CDR1 is SGHTA and CDR2 is FQGNSA in the germline V gene. CDR3 sequence (DNA): TGTGCCAGCAGCCTTCACAGGGAAGGTGAGCAGTTCTTC. Residues: CASSLHREGEQFF.

The V call is TRBV14, the J call TRBJ1-2; a possible D gene is TRBD1 (5 bases). Germline V gene lookup returns CDR1 SGHDN and CDR2 FVKESK. The CDR3 length is 17 residues. V was clipped by 3 bases and J by 8 bases, with 25 bases between them. The CDR3 DNA reads TGTGCCAGCAGCCACCTCACTACACAGGCCTCCCTTAGGGGCTACACCTTC. This gives the protein CASSHLTTQASLRGYTF.

This clone was picked up one time. The J gene is TRBJ2-7, the V gene TRBV6-1; no reliable D call. This CDR3 spans 11 amino acids. V was clipped by 6 bases and J by 3 bases, with 6 bases between them. From germline, CDR1 is MNHNS and CDR2 SASEGT. The CDR3 sequence: CASREYYEQYF. The DNA of the CDR3 is TGTGCCAGCAGGGAATACTACGAGCAGTACTTC.